Reported below is one TCR beta chain. Its antigen remains unknown. Using immunoSEQ multiplex PCR, the repertoire was profiled, and TCRdb retains in-frame clones only, with some absent. The sample yields approximately 150,000 clones, roughly 89% seen once. The data are from a study of T cell responses to AZD1222 COVID-19 vaccine. Germline V gene data show CDR1 as WNHNN and CDR2 as SYGVQD (reference sequence). V lost 3 bases to trimming and J lost 4 bases, with 7 bases between them. The CDR3 has 13 residues. The study, taken as a whole, reports: The donor cohort was predominantly white British with a female majority, and clonal diversity may have been underestimated.

The gene calls are TRBV10-1 and TRBJ2-1; no definite D call. The source is an adult in good health. Sequencing was performed on peripheral blood, taken on day 0 of AZD1222 vaccination. The CDR3, as DNA: TGCGCCAGCAGTGACCGCCTATACAATGAGCAGTTCTTC. Its translation is CASSDRLYNEQFF.